The entry that follows covers one TCR beta chain sequence. What it recognizes is unknown. The table came from immunoSEQ multiplex PCR; TCRdb's copy has only in-frame clones and leaves some out. The sample comprises tens of thousands of clones, 90% to 95% of which are singletons, and about 2.4% rests with the top ten. CDR3 length equals 17 residues. CDR1 is KGHSH and CDR2 is LQKENI in the germline V gene. The V end lost 6 bases, the J end lost 6 bases, and 24 bases lay between the germline ends. The data originate from a study of OX40 agonist ivuxolimab in advanced cancers. Study-wide points: In general, CD8+ T cells held more expanded clones than CD4+ did, on average.

The source of this sequence is an adult with an advanced solid tumor such as melanoma, head and neck, liver or kidney cancer. This chain connects TRBV18 to TRBJ2-1; TRBD2 is a possible D gene (5 bases). The sample in question was CD4+ or CD8+ T cells sorted from blood, obtained in a trial of the OX40 agonist ivuxolimab. The CDR3 nucleotides are TGTGCCAGCTCCGCACCGAATCAGAGGGTAGACGGCAATGAGCAGTTCTTC. Its translation: CASSAPNQRVDGNEQFF.